Described below is a single TCR beta chain sequence and its context. Its target is not known. The whole isolated RNA underwent reverse transcription, so sequencing captured expressed TCRB transcripts. The repertoire was sequenced with immunoSEQ multiplex PCR; TCRdb's copy has only in-frame clones and lacks some. The table records 630,000 or so clones, more than 13% of them present only once. Staining for CD45RO/CCR7/CD25/CD127/CD95/CD27 allowed sorting of CD4+ naive, central memory, regulatory and stem cell-like memory cells. Each population that was sorted was more than 98% pure. This entry belongs to a study of beta chain features in type 1 diabetes. The study's findings and limits: The study found moderately but significantly shorter TCRB CDR3s in all four CD4+ subsets of Type 1 diabetes patients. The study found fewer insertions and more deletions at VDJ junctions in type 1 diabetes patients. When cDNA is sequenced, cells with high TCR expression could be over-represented.

V was clipped by 6 bases and J by 6 bases; unmatched bases: 4. This CDR3 spans 12 amino acids. Germline CDR1 MDHEN, CDR2 SYDVKM. The chain recombines TRBV28 with TRBJ1-2, with 7 nucleotides matching TRBD1. The clonotype comes from a man aged 18 to 29 with type 1 diabetes. The material sequenced was naive CD4+ T cells from blood. The CDR3 protein is CASSQGGNGYTF. For the CDR3, the DNA is TGTGCCAGCAGCCAGGGGGGTAATGGCTACACCTTC.